These T cell receptor beta chains were read from a single sample in a study of control samples from healthy donors and cancer patients. Using immunoSEQ multiplex PCR, the repertoire was profiled, and TCRdb retains in-frame clones only, with some absent. The repertoire includes 150,000 to 200,000 clones, approximately 94% of them detected once, and over 1.3% sits in the top ten. Sequencing used blood. These receptors all stem from a young woman in good health. Each CDR3 is given with its conserved first and last residue. D genes are given only for firm matches. The size of a clone is reported for some rows only, either as once, few or many, or as a class for expanded clones.

CDR3 protein	CDR3 DNA	D gene	clone size	V gene	J gene
CASKRTGDSGELFF	TGTGCCAGCAAGCGGACAGGGGATTCCGGGGAGCTGTTTTTT	TRBD1	once	TRBV6-5	TRBJ2-2
CASIPQGQINEKLFF	TGTGCCAGCATCCCGCAGGGACAGATTAATGAAAAACTGTTTTTT	TRBD1	NA	TRBV28	TRBJ1-4
CASSAQGAGQPQHF	TGTGCCAGCAGTGCCCAGGGGGCCGGGCAGCCCCAGCATTTT	TRBD1	NA	TRBV6-6	TRBJ1-5
CASSSGGAGSYTF	TGTGCCAGCAGTTCCGGGGGGGCCGGAAGCTACACCTTC	NA	NA	TRBV2	TRBJ1-2
CSLDQLPQHF	TGCAGCCTGGACCAATTGCCCCAGCATTTT	NA	NA	TRBV20-1	TRBJ1-5
CASSPILQGYQPQHF	TGTGCCAGCAGCCCTATACTACAGGGGTATCAGCCCCAGCATTTT	TRBD1	NA	TRBV28	TRBJ1-5
CASSLWGGGTYEQYF	TGTGCCAGCAGCCTATGGGGGGGCGGAACCTACGAGCAGTACTTC	NA	NA	TRBV28	TRBJ2-7
CASSRERSYNEQFF	TGCGCCAGCAGTCGGGAGAGGTCCTACAATGAGCAGTTCTTC	NA	NA	TRBV10-2	TRBJ2-1
CASSPPMDRGQRAFF	TGTGCCAGCTCACCACCGATGGACAGGGGGCAGCGAGCTTTCTTT	TRBD1	NA	TRBV18	TRBJ1-1
CASNPPPDYTSYEQYF	TGTGCCAGTAACCCCCCCCCGGATTACACCTCCTACGAGCAGTACTTC	NA	NA	TRBV19	TRBJ2-7
CASSSHPGANEKLFF	TGTGCCAGCAGTTCCCACCCCGGAGCTAATGAAAAACTGTTTTTT	NA	NA	TRBV28	TRBJ1-4
CASSLAMGMNTEAFF	TGTGCCAGCAGCTTAGCCATGGGAATGAACACTGAAGCTTTCTTT	NA	few	TRBV7-9	TRBJ1-1
CASSQGLTNYGYTF	TGTGCCAGCAGCCAGGGACTTACTAACTATGGCTACACCTTC	NA	NA	TRBV6-5	TRBJ1-2